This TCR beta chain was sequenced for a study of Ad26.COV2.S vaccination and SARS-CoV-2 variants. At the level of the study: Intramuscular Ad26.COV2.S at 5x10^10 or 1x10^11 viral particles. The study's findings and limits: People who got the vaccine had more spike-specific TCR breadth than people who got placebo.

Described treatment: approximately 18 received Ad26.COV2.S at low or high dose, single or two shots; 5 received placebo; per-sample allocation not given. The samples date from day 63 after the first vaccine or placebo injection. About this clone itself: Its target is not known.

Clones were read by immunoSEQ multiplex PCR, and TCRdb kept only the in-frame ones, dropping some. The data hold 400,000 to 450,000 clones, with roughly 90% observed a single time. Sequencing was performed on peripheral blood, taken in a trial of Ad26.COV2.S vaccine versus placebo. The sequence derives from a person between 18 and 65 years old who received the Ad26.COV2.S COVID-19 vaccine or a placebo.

DNA of the CDR3: TGTGCCAGCAGCCGATACGGGACAGGGAAAGGAGGGGGGACTGAAGCTTTCTTT. Amino acids: CASSRYGTGKGGGTEAFF. The chain recombines TRBV7-9 with TRBJ1-1; 9 bases are a match to TRBD1. Germline V gives CDR1 SEHNR, CDR2 FQNEAQ (reference sequence). Unmatched junction bases numbered 18, after V lost 5 bases and J lost 5 bases. CDR3 length equals 18 residues.